This T cell receptor beta chain was observed in a study of blood T cell repertoires in COVID-19. Overall study: Both acute and convalescent COVID-19 samples were obtained from the United States, Italy and Spain. PBMCs, B-cell-depleted T cells, or T cells provided the cDNA or gDNA that made up the material.

Per the original methods: Estimation of nucleated cell counts relied on the amplification of reference gene primers. TCRdb's table, derived via immunoSEQ multiplex PCR, lists solely in-frame clones and lacks some. V and J calls and clone size come straight from that table; D and trimming were deduced from the DNA. This sample has approximately 89,000 clones, with about 85% found just once. The receptor was derived from a man aged 65 to 85 with acute or convalescent COVID-19. Sequenced: peripheral blood.

In DNA, the CDR3 is TGTGCCAGCAGCCTCGAACACATCACAGATACGCAGTATTTT. It codes for CASSLEHITDTQYF. The chain links TRBV11-2 to TRBJ2-3; no reliable D call. The germline V gene encodes CDR1 SGHAT and CDR2 FQNNGV. V was clipped by 5 bases and J by 2 bases, with 11 bases between them. The CDR3 covers 14 residues.